This passage covers 26 T cell receptor beta chains from one sample sequenced in a study of vaccination effects on CD4 cells after COVID-19. Prior to sequencing, the ViraFEST assay stimulated PBMC with viral peptide pools, which expanded the antigen-specific CD4+ T cells. Culturing for about 9 days preceded CD4+ T cell isolation. Either the BNT162b2 or mRNA-1273 vaccine was given to participants in two doses. Their recognized antigens are unknown. Only in-frame clones appear in the TCRdb table, and some are missing; sequencing was by immunoSEQ multiplex PCR. The sample lists 25,000 to 40,000 clones, around three fifths occurring once. Sample: CD4+ T cells from PBMCs cultured with SARS-CoV-2 spike peptides, taken after COVID-19 vaccination. All receptors derive from a human donor who received a COVID-19 vaccine.

The chain joins TRBV12-3 or TRBV12-4 to TRBJ1-5, with D unresolved. The V and J ends lost 3 bases and 5 bases respectively, with 8 bases between them. This CDR3 is 13 amino acids long. CDR3 amino acids: CASSLTGYQPQHF. CDR3 sequence (DNA): TGTGCCAGCAGTTTGACGGGGTATCAGCCCCAGCATTTT.

This clone was found a few times. This sequence joins TRBV5-5 and TRBJ1-2; 7 nucleotides agree with TRBD1. The CDR3 has 17 amino acids. With V trimmed by 4 bases and J by 8 bases, 20 bases remained unmatched. In germline, CDR1 is SGHKS, CDR2 YYEKEE (reference sequence). The CDR3 here is CASSAEPGTEVAAGYTF. The CDR3 DNA reads TGTGCCAGCAGCGCGGAACCCGGGACAGAAGTCGCAGCAGGCTACACCTTC.

The chain joins TRBV3-1 (or the pseudogene TRBV3-2) to TRBJ1-2; D unclear. Per germline, CDR1 LGHDT and CDR2 YNNKEL (reference sequence). V was shortened by 4 bases and J by 5 bases, with 8 bases between the two germline ends. This CDR3 contains 12 residues. This CDR3 is CASSLYPYGYTF. The CDR3 region has the DNA TGTGCCAGCAGCCTGTACCCGTATGGCTACACCTTC.

This chain joins TRBV7-2 and TRBJ2-2, with 12 nucleotides matching TRBD2. The trim removed 5 bases at V and 6 bases at J, leaving 10 bases unmatched. The CDR3 contains 17 residues. Germline loops: CDR1 SGHTA, CDR2 FQGNSA. CDR3 nucleotides: TGTGCCAGCAGCCCGAGACTAGCGGGGGTGGCACCCGGGGAGCTGTTTTTT. Its protein is CASSPRLAGVAPGELFF.

This chain uses TRBV6-4 with TRBJ1-2; the D gene is possibly TRBD1 (5 bases). Germline assignment: CDR1 MRHNA and CDR2 SNTAGT. With 3 bases removed from V and 2 bases from J, the gap between germline ends came to 7 bases. CDR3 length: 13 amino acids. The CDR3 DNA sequence: TGTGCCAGCAGTGAGGAGGGGAACTATGGCTACACCTTC. Amino acids: CASSEEGNYGYTF.

The V and J genes are TRBV20-1 and TRBJ1-3; D is possibly TRBD1 (6 bases). With 4 bases removed from V and 3 bases from J, the gap between germline ends came to 13 bases. The CDR3 runs 14 residues. CDR1 is DFQATT and CDR2 is SNEGSKA in the germline V gene (reference sequence). The CDR3 loop reads CSATEGVRGNTIYF. The CDR3 DNA reads TGCAGTGCTACTGAGGGGGTACGTGGAAACACCATATATTTT.

CDR3 sequence reads: CASSGLAGGTDTQYF. CDR3 nucleotides: TGTGCCAGCAGCGGACTAGCGGGAGGCACAGATACGCAGTATTTT. V usage is TRBV6-4 and J usage is TRBJ2-3; the match to TRBD2 covers 13 bases. This CDR3 has 15 amino acids. V lost 6 bases to trimming and J lost 1 base; unmatched junction nucleotides: 1. Looked up from germline, CDR1 is MRHNA and CDR2 is SNTAGT.

This chain links TRBV18 with TRBJ2-7, with no clear D. The CDR3 consists of 16 residues. Germline V gene data show CDR1 as KGHSH and CDR2 as LQKENI. The V end was cut by 0 bases, the J end by 3 bases, with 15 bases between. The CDR3 region has the DNA TGTGCCAGCTCACCACCGTCTTCCGGGTCCTTCTACGAGCAGTACTTC. It translates to CASSPPSSGSFYEQYF.

The gene calls are TRBV27 and TRBJ2-2, with 7 bases fitting TRBD2. Germline CDR1 and CDR2: MNHEY and SMNVEV (reference sequence). CDR3 length equals 17 residues. After removal of 5 bases from V and 0 bases from J, the junction contained 9 bases not matched to a gene. CDR3 coding DNA: TGTGCCAGCAGTCCAATTTCGGGGGGTACGAACACCGGGGAGCTGTTTTTT. Encoded protein: CASSPISGGTNTGELFF.

The chain is built from TRBV7-9 and TRBJ2-7; no reliable D call. The V gene lost 1 base and the J gene lost 2 bases, with 12 bases spanning the gap. The CDR3 contains 15 residues. Germline values: CDR1 SEHNR, CDR2 FQNEAQ (reference sequence). CDR3 region: CASSLGGIRPYEQYF. The CDR3 DNA reads as TGTGCCAGCAGCTTAGGGGGAATTAGGCCCTACGAGCAGTACTTC.

The chain joins TRBV30 to TRBJ2-5; 10 bases map to TRBD2. Germline CDR1 GTSNPN, CDR2 SVGIG (reference sequence). The CDR3 is 14 amino acids. V shed 0 bases and J 5 bases; nucleotides not matched to a gene: 3. CDR3 loop: CAWSVAGGQETQYF. The CDR3 DNA reads TGTGCCTGGAGTGTAGCGGGGGGGCAGGAGACCCAGTACTTC.

The chain joins TRBV12-3 or TRBV12-4 to TRBJ2-7; D possibly corresponds to TRBD1 (6 bases). CDR3 length: 12 residues. Trimming cost V 6 bases and J 3 bases, with 9 bases left between them. In DNA form, the CDR3 reads TGTGCCAGCAGGGACAGAGACTACGAGCAGTACTTC. Translating it yields CASRDRDYEQYF.

The chain links TRBV6-6 to TRBJ1-1; TRBD1 agrees at 9 bases. V lost 6 bases and J lost 6; bases outside the gene matches: 8. Looked up from germline, CDR1 is MNHNY and CDR2 is SVGAGI (reference sequence). The CDR3 extends over 14 amino acids. CDR3 amino acids: CASSRGQGRAEAFF. The CDR3 nucleotides are TGTGCCAGCAGCAGGGGACAGGGCAGGGCTGAAGCTTTCTTT.

V usage is TRBV5-1 and J usage is TRBJ2-3; D not resolved. Germline CDR1 is SGHRS and CDR2 is YFSETQ. Deletions cut 0 bases from V and 5 bases from J, with 4 bases between. CDR3 length: 12 amino acids. For the CDR3, the DNA is TGCGCCAGCAGCTTGGCCGGAGATACGCAGTATTTT. Amino acids: CASSLAGDTQYF.

J is TRBJ2-5 and V is TRBV6-6; 7 positions agree with TRBD2. This CDR3 region has 16 residues. The J segment lost 2 bases and the V segment lost 2 bases, leaving 8 bases of the junction unmatched. The V gene's germline CDR1 is MNHNY and CDR2 SVGAGI (reference sequence). CDR3 DNA: TGTGCCAGCAGTTACGGGCCTCCGGGACTACAAGAGACCCAGTACTTC. This sequence encodes CASSYGPPGLQETQYF.

This sequence joins TRBV5-1 and TRBJ1-2; TRBD1 aligns across 10 bases. V trimming: 2 bases; J trimming: 3 bases; junction bases outside the gene matches: 4. The CDR3 runs 15 residues. CDR1 SGHRS and CDR2 YFSETQ come from the germline V gene. For the CDR3, the DNA is TGCGCCAGCAGCTTCAGCGGGACAGGGGACTATGGCTACACCTTC. It yields the protein CASSFSGTGDYGYTF.

The chain combines TRBV9 with TRBJ2-1, with a weak D call TRBD2 (5 bases). The V end lost 2 bases, the J end lost 4 bases, and 13 bases lay between the germline ends. CDR1 is SGDLS, CDR2 YYNGEE, per germline. The CDR3 length is 15 residues. CDR3 DNA: TGTGCCAGCAGCGTGCGGGCGTTAGAGTACAATGAGCAGTTCTTC. It specifies CASSVRALEYNEQFF. Full variable domain (rest looked up from reference TRBV9 and TRBJ2-1): DSGVTQTPKHLITATGQRVTLRCSPRSGDLSVYWYQQSLDQGLQFLIQYYNGEERAKGNILERFSAQQFPDLHSELNLSSLELGDSALYFCASSVRALEYNEQFFGPGTRLTVL.

This clone has only one observation. The chain couples TRBV6-5 to TRBJ1-6, with 7 bases that match TRBD1. With V trimmed by 6 bases and J by 10 bases, 9 bases remained unmatched. Germline V gives CDR1 MNHEY, CDR2 SVGAGI. This CDR3 comprises 14 residues. Here the CDR3 reads CASREDRTISPLHF. CDR3 sequence (DNA): TGTGCCAGCAGGGAGGACAGGACTATATCACCCCTCCACTTT.

The rearrangement joins TRBV30 to TRBJ2-2; 8 bases fit TRBD1. The CDR3 is 14 residues long. J lost 1 base, V lost 5 bases, and 3 bases had no gene match. Germline V gene data show CDR1 as GTSNPN and CDR2 as SVGIG (reference sequence). The CDR3 loop reads CAWAGTGNTGELFF. CDR3 in DNA: TGTGCCTGGGCCGGGACAGGGAACACCGGGGAGCTGTTTTTT. Looking up the rest from reference TRBV30 and TRBJ2-2 gives the full variable domain: SQTIHQWPATLVQPVGSPLSLECTVEGTSNPNLYWYRQAAGRGLQLLFYSVGIGQISSEVPQNLSASRPQDRQFILSSKKLLLSDSGFYLCAWAGTGNTGELFFGEGSRLTVL.

The V call is TRBV6-5, the J call TRBJ2-3; 8 bases map to TRBD1. Germline V lookup: CDR1 MNHEY, CDR2 SVGAGI. Germline trimming cut 6 bases from V and 6 bases from J; bases unmatched to any gene: 2. This CDR3 comprises 12 residues. DNA for the CDR3: TGTGCCAGCAGCAACAGGGGGGATACGCAGTATTTT. Translation: CASSNRGDTQYF.

CDR3 protein: CASSYSGNFYYEQYF. The CDR3 nucleotides read TGTGCCAGCAGCTATAGCGGGAATTTTTACTACGAGCAGTACTTC. This sequence joins TRBV14 and TRBJ2-7; 8 nucleotides line up with TRBD2. There are 15 residues in the CDR3. CDR1 is SGHDN, CDR2 FVKESK, per germline. V shed 5 bases and J 3 bases; nucleotides not matched to a gene: 9.

This clone was seen a handful of times. The chain carries TRBV30 and TRBJ1-2; D might be TRBD1 (5 bases). Germline assignment: CDR1 GTSNPN and CDR2 SVGIG (reference sequence). The CDR3 runs 14 residues. Trimming stripped 2 bases from V and 4 bases from J, with 14 bases between. The CDR3 is CAWSPTGGIYGYTF. As DNA, the CDR3 is TGTGCCTGGAGTCCAACAGGAGGGATCTATGGCTACACCTTC.

The chain uses TRBV7-9 and TRBJ2-1; 10 bases fit TRBD2. J lost 2 bases, V lost 5 bases, and 6 bases had no gene match. Germline CDR1 is SEHNR and CDR2 is FQNEAQ (reference sequence). The CDR3 extends over 16 amino acids. The CDR3 protein is CASSRLAGVAYNEQFF. CDR3 bases: TGTGCCAGCAGCCGGCTAGCGGGAGTGGCCTACAATGAGCAGTTCTTC.

The V and J genes are TRBV5-6 and TRBJ1-1; 11 bases line up with TRBD1. The germline gives CDR1 SGHDT, CDR2 YYEEEE. There are 15 residues in the CDR3. V gave up 0 bases and J gave up 6 bases; unmatched junction bases: 4. The CDR3: CASSLDPGQGAEAFF. CDR3 DNA: TGTGCCAGCAGCTTGGACCCGGGACAGGGGGCTGAAGCTTTCTTT.

This clone was seen just once. The chain carries TRBV3-1 (or the pseudogene TRBV3-2) and TRBJ1-1; D perhaps matches TRBD1 (6 bases). V dropped 1 base and J dropped 6 bases, with 18 bases sitting between them. The CDR3 is made up of 16 amino acids. The V gene's germline CDR1 is LGHDT and CDR2 YNNKEL (reference sequence). The CDR3 coding sequence is TGTGCCAGCAGCCAAGCGGGGGGCGGGATCCGGGCTGAAGCTTTCTTT. Its translation is CASSQAGGGIRAEAFF.

The V gene is TRBV5-1, the J gene TRBJ2-3; D remains unclear. Trimming took 0 bases from V and 2 from J, leaving 7 bases between them. Per germline, CDR1 SGHRS and CDR2 YFSETQ. This CDR3 is built from 14 residues. This CDR3 is CASSLVVSTDTQYF. The CDR3 nucleotides are TGCGCCAGCAGCTTGGTTGTATCCACAGATACGCAGTATTTT.